These 30 T cell receptor beta chains share one sample of origin, sequenced in a study of cytomegalovirus exposure and HLA in healthy donors. The study ran its PCR with 60 Vbeta and 13 Jbeta primers. Generated by immunoSEQ multiplex PCR, the TCRdb table keeps only in-frame clones and is missing some. Found here are around 74,000 clones; the top ten clones hold 4.6%. Sequencing input: PBMCs. All receptors derive from a man aged 25-40 years in good health and CMV-seronegative.

The chain recombines TRBV2 with TRBJ2-6; D uncertain. V was cut by 7 bases and J by 4 bases, with 14 bases left in between. Germline lookup yields CDR1 SNHLY and CDR2 FYNNEI. The CDR3 loop spans 15 amino acids. The CDR3 DNA sequence: TGTGCCAGCAATTTCGGGTTATGGGGGGCCAACGTCCTGACTTTC. Its translation is CASNFGLWGANVLTF.

This chain links TRBV7-8 with TRBJ1-2, with 8 positions matching TRBD1. The V and J ends lost 5 bases and 5 bases, in that order; junction bases with no gene match: 4. The CDR3 contains 13 residues. CDR1 and CDR2 from the germline V gene are SGHVS and FQNEAQ. The CDR3 protein is CASSPDREYGYTF. Here the CDR3 DNA reads TGTGCCAGCAGCCCGGACAGGGAGTATGGCTACACCTTC.

The CDR3 DNA is TGTGCCAGCAGCTCGGGACAGGGAGGCAGTGAGCAGTTCTTC. Encoded protein: CASSSGQGGSEQFF. The V call is TRBV7-3, the J call TRBJ2-1, with 9 bases identical to TRBD1. Losses at the gene ends were 4 bases for V and 9 bases for J; bases not matched to a gene: 7. Germline CDR1 is SGHTA and CDR2 is FQGTGA. The CDR3 runs 14 residues. Full variable domain (remainder filled in from reference TRBV7-3 and TRBJ2-1): GAGVSQTPSNKVTEKGKYVELRCDPISGHTALYWYRQSLGQGPEFLIYFQGTGAADDSGLPNDRFFAVRPEGSVSTLKIQRTERGDSAVYLCASSSGQGGSEQFFGPGTRLTVL.

Comments on this clone: Other nucleotide sequences in the sample specify the same CDR3. The CDR3 region has the DNA TGTGCCAGCAGCTTGGGACTAGCGGGGCAAGAGACCCAGTACTTC. Translated: CASSLGLAGQETQYF. V is TRBV5-4 and J is TRBJ2-5; 11 bases are a match to TRBD2. CDR1 and CDR2 (germline): SGHNT, YYREEE (reference sequence). The CDR3 contains 15 residues. The trim removed 0 bases at V and 2 bases at J, leaving 0 bases unmatched.

J is TRBJ1-1 and V is TRBV4-2; D is possibly TRBD1 (6 bases). Germline V gene lookup returns CDR1 LGHNA and CDR2 YNFKEQ. The length of the CDR3 is 14 residues. V was pared by 0 bases and J by 10 bases, with 15 bases between. CDR3 coding DNA: TGTGCCAGCAGCCAAGATGTGGGGGCAGGATCAGCTTTCTTT. Amino acids: CASSQDVGAGSAFF.

The CDR3: CASSPWGGYEQYF. As DNA, the CDR3 is TGTGCCAGCAGCCCCTGGGGGGGCTACGAGCAGTACTTC. The chain combines TRBV11-1 with TRBJ2-7; TRBD2 aligns across 7 bases. The CDR3 extends over 13 amino acids. V lost 5 bases, J lost 3 bases, and 4 bases stayed unmatched. Germline CDR1 is SGHAT and CDR2 is FQDESV (reference sequence).

The chain couples TRBV5-1 to TRBJ2-2; 8 bases fit TRBD2. The CDR3 is 15 residues long. Germline-derived CDR1 and CDR2 are SGHRS and YFSETQ. Trimming removed 2 bases from V and 2 bases from J; junction bases left unmatched: 2. CDR3: CASSFLAGNTGELFF. The CDR3 nucleotides are TGCGCCAGCAGCTTTTTAGCGGGAAACACCGGGGAGCTGTTTTTT.

This rearrangement joins TRBV19 to TRBJ2-1, with 8 bases lining up with TRBD2. The CDR3 contains 15 residues. Germline assignment: CDR1 LNHDA and CDR2 SQIVND (reference sequence). Trimming cost V 5 bases and J 6 bases; bases outside gene matches: 9. The CDR3 sequence is CASSASKSGSNEQFF. In DNA, the CDR3 is TGTGCCAGTAGTGCGAGCAAAAGCGGGAGCAATGAGCAGTTCTTC.

The V call is TRBV6-6, the J call TRBJ2-7; TRBD2 might be the D (6 bases). V lost 2 bases and J 2 bases, leaving 16 bases between the germline ends. In germline, CDR1 is MNHNY, CDR2 SVGAGI (reference sequence). The CDR3 is 16 amino acids. In nucleotides, the CDR3 is TGTGCCAGCAGTTACCCCCAACGTAGCGGAGCCTACGAGCAGTACTTC. It yields the protein CASSYPQRSGAYEQYF.

The gene calls are TRBV4-1 and TRBJ2-1, with D perhaps TRBD2 (6 bases). The CDR3 runs 16 residues. CDR1 and CDR2 from the germline V gene are MGHRA and YSYEKL. The ends were cut back, 0 bases at V and 0 bases at J, with 9 bases in the middle. The CDR3 here is CASSQEGLISYNEQFF. The CDR3 DNA reads TGCGCCAGCAGCCAAGAGGGACTGATCTCCTACAATGAGCAGTTCTTC.

The chain uses TRBV7-2 and TRBJ2-4; D remains ambiguous. The CDR3 runs to 16 residues. In germline, CDR1 is SGHTA, CDR2 FQGNSA. V gave up 4 bases and J gave up 0 bases, with 13 bases separating them. The CDR3 loop is CASSSPRRLAKNIQYF. In DNA, the CDR3 is TGTGCCAGCAGCTCCCCAAGGAGACTAGCCAAAAACATTCAGTACTTC. Looking up the rest from reference TRBV7-2 and TRBJ2-4 gives the full variable domain: GAGVSQSPSNKVTEKGKDVELRCDPISGHTALYWYRQSLGQGLEFLIYFQGNSAPDKSGLPSDRFSAERTGGSVSTLTIQRTQQEDSAVYLCASSSPRRLAKNIQYFGAGTRLSVL.

The J gene is TRBJ1-2, the V gene TRBV5-1; TRBD1 might be the D (5 bases). The germline CDR1 and CDR2 sequences are SGHRS and YFSETQ. V was trimmed by 0 bases and J by 8 bases, leaving 11 bases between them. The CDR3 consists of 13 residues. CDR3 nucleotide sequence: TGCGCCAGCAGCTTGGCAGGGCTAGGAGGCTACACCTTC. Translation: CASSLAGLGGYTF.

The chain recombines TRBV5-6 with TRBJ2-7; 7 nucleotides match TRBD1. The CDR3 contains 12 residues. J was trimmed by 3 bases and V by 7 bases; bases with no gene match: 4. The germline V gene has CDR1 SGHDT and CDR2 YYEEEE. CDR3 amino acids: CASEGGGYEQYF. CDR3 DNA sequence: TGTGCCAGCGAAGGGGGCGGCTACGAGCAGTACTTC.

This sequence joins TRBV9 and TRBJ2-2; 8 nucleotides line up with TRBD1. The CDR3 totals 15 residues. Germline loops: CDR1 SGDLS, CDR2 YYNGEE. Trimming cost V 2 bases and J 0 bases; bases outside gene matches: 0. CDR3 residues: CASSVTGANTGELFF. CDR3 sequence (DNA): TGTGCCAGCAGCGTGACAGGGGCGAACACCGGGGAGCTGTTTTTT.

This rearrangement joins TRBV6-1 to TRBJ1-5; D may be TRBD1 (5 bases). CDR1 and CDR2 from the germline V gene are MNHNS and SASEGT. CDR3 length: 14 residues. V lost 5 bases to trimming and J lost 2 bases, with 10 bases between them. In DNA, the CDR3 is TGTGCCAGCAGTTTGCAGGGCGGCAATCAGCCCCAGCATTTT. The encoded protein is CASSLQGGNQPQHF.

This rearrangement joins TRBV18 to TRBJ2-5, with a possible D match to TRBD2 (6 bases). Trimming removed 2 bases from V and 2 bases from J, with 18 bases in between. The CDR3 length is 17 residues. Germline CDR1 is KGHSH and CDR2 is LQKENI. The CDR3 nucleotides read TGTGCCAGCTCACCAGCGTTTGGCGGCGGGAAACAAGAGACCCAGTACTTC. Translation gives CASSPAFGGGKQETQYF.

The rearrangement joins TRBV18 to TRBJ1-2; TRBD1 matches 10 bases. Per germline, CDR1 KGHSH and CDR2 LQKENI. CDR3 length equals 18 residues. V lost 3 bases to trimming and J lost 6 bases; unmatched junction nucleotides: 16. The CDR3 DNA is TGTGCCAGCTCACCGCCATCCAGGTCGGGCGGGACAGGGGATGGCTACACCTTC. Translating gives CASSPPSRSGGTGDGYTF.

V and J are TRBV29-1 and TRBJ2-7; D perhaps matches TRBD2 (5 bases). The CDR3 contains 12 residues. V was clipped by 5 bases and J by 7 bases, with 15 bases between them. Germline CDR1 SQVTM, CDR2 ANQGSEA. The CDR3 DNA is TGCAGCGTTTGTCGGCCCAAGCGGGAGCAGTACTTC. It is translated as CSVCRPKREQYF.

The rearrangement links TRBV18 to TRBJ2-7, with TRBD1 as a possible D gene (6 bases). The V gene lost 5 bases and the J gene lost 1 base, with 18 bases spanning the gap. The CDR3 runs 16 residues. CDR1 is KGHSH, CDR2 LQKENI, per germline. CDR3 bases: TGTGCCAGCTCAAACTCCGGGGCGACAGGTTCCTACGAGCAGTACTTC. This encodes CASSNSGATGSYEQYF.

This sequence joins TRBV19 and TRBJ1-5, with D unclear. Germline lookup yields CDR1 LNHDA and CDR2 SQIVND (reference sequence). Between the trimmed V and J ends, which lost 5 bases and 4 bases, there was a span of 12 bases. This CDR3 region has 14 residues. CDR3 sequence reads: CASSLPFGNQPQHF. The CDR3 nucleotides are TGTGCCAGTAGTTTACCCTTCGGTAATCAGCCCCAGCATTTT. Variable domain in full (rest from reference TRBV19 and TRBJ1-5): DGGITQSPKYLFRKEGQNVTLSCEQNLNHDAMYWYRQDPGQGLRLIYYSQIVNDFQKGDIAEGYSVSREKKESFPLTVTSAQKNPTAFYLCASSLPFGNQPQHFGDGTRLSIL.

The genes are TRBV6-5 and TRBJ2-7, with 14 bases aligning to TRBD2. The V and J ends lost 4 bases and 6 bases, in that order; junction bases with no gene match: 8. The CDR3 spans 16 residues. Germline lookup yields CDR1 MNHEY and CDR2 SVGAGI. The CDR3 DNA reads TGTGCCAGCAGTTCCGGGACTAGCGGGAGCGATAGCGAGCAGTACTTC. Residues: CASSSGTSGSDSEQYF.

CDR3 loop: CASSGLAGERQFF. The CDR3 coding sequence is TGTGCCAGCAGCGGACTAGCGGGAGAAAGGCAGTTCTTC. V and J are TRBV7-2 and TRBJ2-1; TRBD2 matches 13 bases. There are 13 residues in the CDR3. Germline V gene sequence: CDR1 SGHTA, CDR2 FQGNSA. With V trimmed by 5 bases and J by 12 bases, 4 bases remained unmatched.

The rearrangement joins TRBV7-9 to TRBJ1-5; D is unclear. The CDR3 sequence is 15 residues long. Germline V lookup: CDR1 SEHNR, CDR2 FQNEAQ (reference sequence). Trimming cost V 1 base and J 2 bases, with 9 bases left between them. CDR3 sequence (DNA): TGTGCCAGCAGCTTAGTGGGTGCGGGCAATCAGCCCCAGCATTTT. Protein sequence: CASSLVGAGNQPQHF.

The chain is built from TRBV13 and TRBJ1-4, with D perhaps matching TRBD1 (5 bases). Trimming took 7 bases from V and 7 from J, leaving 10 bases between them. CDR3 size: 12 residues. The germline gives CDR1 PRHDT, CDR2 FYEKMQ (reference sequence). In DNA, the CDR3 is TGTGCCAGCACGGACGGGGGTGAAAAACTGTTTTTT. Its translation: CASTDGGEKLFF.

This chain connects TRBV5-1 to TRBJ2-6; D call uncertain. V was cut by 4 bases and J by 0 bases, with 8 bases left in between. CDR3 length equals 15 residues. CDR1 is SGHRS, CDR2 YFSETQ, per germline. CDR3 coding DNA: TGCGCCAGCAGCCGCTGGGCCTCTGGGGCCAACGTCCTGACTTTC. It codes for CASSRWASGANVLTF.

The chain has TRBV10-2 and TRBJ1-2; D is undetermined. CDR1 is WSHSY, CDR2 SAAADI, per germline. The CDR3 is 15 amino acids. V was pared by 0 bases and J by 2 bases, with 10 bases between. In DNA, the CDR3 is TGCGCCAGCAGTGAGTCCGTCGGGTACAACTATGGCTACACCTTC. Protein sequence: CASSESVGYNYGYTF.

The gene calls are TRBV2 and TRBJ2-1, with 11 bases fitting TRBD1. V dropped 7 bases and J dropped 9; count of bases not matched to a gene: 11. The CDR3 consists of 15 residues. Germline lookup yields CDR1 SNHLY and CDR2 FYNNEI. The CDR3 sequence: CASNYLGQGGIEQFF. The CDR3 DNA is TGTGCCAGCAACTACCTGGGACAGGGGGGTATTGAGCAGTTCTTC.

The V and J genes are TRBV19 and TRBJ2-1, with D possibly TRBD1 on 5 matching bases. Trimming took off 4 bases at V and 4 bases at J, with 8 bases between the two ends. The CDR3 contains 13 residues. Germline assignment: CDR1 LNHDA and CDR2 SQIVND (reference sequence). This CDR3 is CASSTKGYNEQFF. The CDR3 region has the DNA TGTGCCAGTAGTACAAAGGGGTACAATGAGCAGTTCTTC.

The rearrangement uses TRBV5-1 and TRBJ2-7, with 9 nucleotides matching TRBD1. V shed 7 bases, J shed 1 base, and the junction held 9 bases outside the gene matches. In germline, CDR1 is SGHRS, CDR2 YFSETQ. This CDR3 is built from 15 residues. The CDR3 DNA reads TGCGCCAGCCGCCGAACAGGGGGCGATTCCTACGAGCAGTACTTC. Protein product: CASRRTGGDSYEQYF.

The genes are TRBV6-5 and TRBJ1-1, with D unclear. The length of the CDR3 is 14 residues. Germline values: CDR1 MNHEY, CDR2 SVGAGI. V dropped 2 bases and J dropped 3 bases, with 10 bases sitting between them. The CDR3 reads CASSYGSEDTEAFF. The CDR3 nucleotides are TGTGCCAGCAGTTACGGGTCTGAGGACACTGAAGCTTTCTTT.